These 12 T cell receptor beta chains were all obtained from the same sample, sequenced in a study of PD-L1 blockade in urothelial cancer. The data were produced by immunoSEQ multiplex PCR, yet TCRdb's version contains in-frame clones alone and is incomplete. Of 70,000 or so clones listed, roughly nine tenths are singletons. The source material was PBMCs, sampled around atezolizumab (anti-PD-L1) treatment. These receptors were collected from a man aged 55 to 70 with urothelial cancer.

The rearrangement joins TRBV6-5 to TRBJ2-4, with D perhaps matching TRBD1 (6 bases). The CDR3 has 15 residues. Germline V gives CDR1 MNHEY, CDR2 SVGAGI. With 5 bases removed from V and 6 bases from J, the gap between germline ends came to 17 bases. CDR3: CASSRSEGGRNIQYF. CDR3 in DNA: TGTGCCAGCAGTCGATCCGAAGGGGGTAGAAACATTCAGTACTTC.

As to this clone: The sample holds other DNA sequences that translate to the same CDR3. The chain has TRBV10-3 and TRBJ2-7; 9 bases line up with TRBD1. From germline, CDR1 is ENHRY and CDR2 SYGVKD. The CDR3 loop spans 13 amino acids. The junction had 2 bases not matched to a gene; V was cut back by 5 bases and J by 3 bases. The CDR3 bases are TGTGCCATCAGTCCGGGACAGGGCTACGAGCAGTACTTC. This gives the protein CAISPGQGYEQYF.

This chain connects TRBV6-5 to TRBJ1-3; D ambiguous. Trimming took 0 bases from V and 1 from J, leaving 10 bases between them. The V gene's germline CDR1 is MNHEY and CDR2 SVGAGI. The CDR3 runs to 16 residues. The CDR3 reads CASSYSRPTSGNTIYF. CDR3 nucleotide sequence: TGTGCCAGCAGTTACTCGCGTCCAACTTCTGGAAACACCATATATTTT.

The table lists this clone with a count of one. This chain connects TRBV11-2 to TRBJ2-5; D gene ambiguous. Germline V gives CDR1 SGHAT, CDR2 FQNNGV. The ends were cut back, 2 bases at V and 5 bases at J, with 12 bases in the middle. This CDR3 comprises 14 residues. DNA for the CDR3: TGTGCCAGCAGCTTATTTGGTTTCAGTGAGACCCAGTACTTC. Translation gives CASSLFGFSETQYF.

The CDR3 here is CASSELEGEEQYF. CDR3 bases: TGTGCCAGCAGCGAGCTAGAGGGAGAAGAGCAGTACTTC. The rearrangement links TRBV7-9 to TRBJ2-7, with D possibly TRBD2 on 5 matching bases. The CDR3 runs 13 residues. V was shortened by 5 bases and J by 7 bases, with 15 bases between the two germline ends. Germline V gene lookup returns CDR1 SEHNR and CDR2 FQNEAQ (reference sequence).

The rearrangement uses TRBV9 and TRBJ2-1; no clear D. Per the germline V gene, CDR1 is SGDLS and CDR2 is YYNGEE. With 0 bases removed from V and 8 bases from J, the gap between germline ends came to 3 bases. The length of the CDR3 is 11 residues. The CDR3 here is CASSVADEQFF. For the CDR3, the DNA is TGTGCCAGCAGCGTAGCGGATGAGCAGTTCTTC.

The V and J genes are TRBV7-9 and TRBJ2-1; TRBD2 agrees at 9 bases. CDR1 and CDR2 from the germline V gene are SEHNR and FQNEAQ (reference sequence). V was pared by 1 base and J by 7 bases, with 5 bases of the junction left unmatched. The CDR3 has 15 amino acids. The CDR3 is CASSLGLAVVNEQFF. The CDR3 DNA reads as TGTGCCAGCAGCTTAGGACTAGCGGTAGTAAATGAGCAGTTCTTC.

The J gene is TRBJ2-1, the V gene TRBV7-9, with 8 positions matching TRBD1. The CDR3 extends over 12 amino acids. CDR1 SEHNR and CDR2 FQNEAQ come from the germline V gene (reference sequence). V was clipped by 6 bases and J by 7 bases; unmatched bases: 2. In DNA, the CDR3 is TGTGCCAGCAGACGACAGGGGAATGAGCAGTTCTTC. It is translated as CASRRQGNEQFF.

The J gene is TRBJ1-1, the V gene TRBV7-2; unclear D gene. Germline V gene sequence: CDR1 SGHTA, CDR2 FQGNSA. This CDR3 comprises 14 residues. V gave up 2 bases and J gave up 2 bases, with 9 bases separating them. The CDR3: CASSLQALNTEAFF. Written as DNA, the CDR3 is TGTGCCAGCAGCTTACAGGCCCTTAACACTGAAGCTTTCTTT.

This chain uses TRBV28 with TRBJ1-2; a possible D gene is TRBD1 (6 bases). Germline-derived CDR1 and CDR2 are MDHEN and SYDVKM. This CDR3 contains 17 residues. V lost 3 bases and J 1 base, leaving 18 bases between the germline ends. The CDR3 nucleotides read TGTGCCAGCAGTTTTCGAAAAAGGGGGAGATATAACTATGGCTACACCTTC. Protein: CASSFRKRGRYNYGYTF.

The chain couples TRBV14 to TRBJ1-2; 8 nucleotides align to TRBD1. CDR3 length equals 16 residues. Germline CDR1 and CDR2: SGHDN and FVKESK. After removal of 4 bases from V and 8 bases from J, the junction contained 15 bases not matched to a gene. This chain's CDR3 is CASSRRRGQGAGGYTF. CDR3 sequence (DNA): TGTGCCAGCAGCCGAAGACGGGGGCAGGGGGCAGGAGGCTACACCTTC.

The CDR3 DNA is TGTGCCAGCAGCAGAGAAGACAGGGGGCGAAACGAGCAGTACTTC. Protein sequence: CASSREDRGRNEQYF. This chain connects TRBV7-2 to TRBJ2-7; 10 nucleotides agree with TRBD1. Unmatched junction bases numbered 9, after V lost 5 bases and J lost 5 bases. Germline assignment: CDR1 SGHTA and CDR2 FQGNSA. CDR3 length equals 15 residues.